This T cell receptor (beta chain) emerged from a study of monozygotic twins with cystic fibrosis (dated by TCRdb to the early 2020s). Study-level background: Barcoded libraries were prepared with approximately 15 PCR cycles from around 3 micrograms of fragmented DNA. Data for three of the twin pairs had previously been reported in another context. Twins were ranked among roughly 970 cohort participants for weight-for-height and FEVPerc (FEV1 disease centile) at the day of blood sampling. The cohort comprised ten female and six male twin pairs aged 2.0 to 36.4 years, median around 8.6 years, mostly children and adolescents. The study compared TCR beta repertoires within and between 16 monozygotic twin pairs with cystic fibrosis to assess genetic influence on V and J gene usage. Findings and caveats that apply to the study as a whole: The greatest similarity to the co-twin was observed for V gene usage in 13 of 16 pairs and for J usage in 8 of 16 pairs, which suggested genetic constraints. The cohort was small, and the number of shared CDR3s showed no association with age, concordance or disease severity. Nucleotide-identical clonotype sharing was significantly higher within monozygotic CF twin pairs than between unrelated CF individuals (P = 0.000026, Mann-Whitney). Simpson clonality tended to be low (median roughly 0.009), which suggests a naive-dominated repertoire, although clonality was higher in the most severely affected patients.

In regard to this clone: The specificity of this receptor is unknown. Base qualities are not recorded, but no much larger clone differs from it by a single base.

TCR beta CDR3 regions were amplified by multiplex PCR using the immunoSEQ immune profiling system, following the manufacturer's instructions. An Illumina NextSeq system was used to carry out the sequencing. In the paper's pipeline: Sequence data were processed on the immunoSEQ Analyzer platform, and clonality was calculated as the square root of Simpson's index of productive rearrangements. Similarity in V and J usage was measured by Jensen-Shannon distance, and OLGA was used to compute CDR3 generation probabilities. The immuneACCESS database (August 2020) and VDJdb (December 2020) were searched for shared CDR3 sequences. Held by TCRdb, this immuneACCESS table contains in-frame sequences only and omits some clones. Under half of the omission traces to an unresolved V gene where checked; the cause of the rest is unknown. The D gene and trimming were derived from the DNA, and the V and J assignments and clone size from that table. Present in this sample are 30,000 or so clones, over 60% of which were seen just once. The ten largest clones take up under 0.9% of the sample.

The CDR3 covers 15 residues, taking in both the cysteine and the phenylalanine. The read is trimmed to its CDR3 DNA, 45 bases read in frame from base 1. The CDR1 and CDR2 encoded by the germline V gene are SGHTA and FQGNSA. V gives up 0 bases and J gives up 0 bases, and the segment between their germline ends measures 9 bases. The twin pairs came from the European Cystic Fibrosis Twin and Sibling Study Cohort, which recruited patients from 150 to 200 CF clinics across 14 European countries. Zygosity and CFTR genotype were verified in-house, and zygosity was tested by multiplex PCR of nine short tandem repeat loci. Peripheral blood was sampled from each twin, with clinical parameters recorded on the day of blood sampling. Phenol/chloroform extraction was used to isolate genomic DNA from peripheral blood cells, and the DNA was then kept in TE buffer at 4 degrees C.

The TCR was taken from a girl aged 5-17 years with cystic fibrosis. In this chain, TRBV7-2 is recombined with TRBJ2-7; the D gene cannot be resolved reliably. Sequencing was carried out using blood. CDR3 sequence: CASSLAAASSYEQYF. The sequenced DNA is TGTGCCAGCAGCTTAGCTGCAGCCTCCTCCTACGAGCAGTACTTC. Supplemented by the reference TRBV7-2 and TRBJ2-7 proteins around the CDR3, the complete variable domain is GAGVSQSPSNKVTEKGKDVELRCDPISGHTALYWYRQSLGQGLEFLIYFQGNSAPDKSGLPSDRFSAERTGGSVSTLTIQRTQQEDSAVYLCASSLAAASSYEQYFGPGTRLTVT.